The 4 T cell receptor beta chains presented below share a single source sample, sequenced in a study of CD8 T cells in Susac syndrome. Reverse transcription of roughly 0.5 to 1 ug RNA was carried out with random hexamers. MiXCR was run by TCRdb on the immunoSEQ multiplex PCR reads, yielding one entry per CDR3 protein. The sample has approximately 260,000 distinct CDR3 sequences, 95% to 97% seen once; the top ten hold approximately 0.1%. Sequencing was done on a sample of CD4+ T cells from PBMCs. The receptors were sampled from a human donor with Susac syndrome.

The rearrangement joins TRBV5-4 to TRBJ2-2; D unclear. Trimming took off 0 bases at V and 5 bases at J, with 8 bases between the two ends. Germline loops: CDR1 SGHNT, CDR2 YYREEE (reference sequence). The CDR3 consists of 14 residues. Here the CDR3 reads CASSLDLGTGELFF. The CDR3 region has the DNA TGTGCCAGCAGCTTGGATCTGGGGACCGGGGAGCTGTTTTTT.

The V and J genes are TRBV14 and TRBJ2-5; no definite D call. Germline V lookup: CDR1 SGHDN, CDR2 FVKESK. The CDR3 loop spans 13 amino acids. V shed 6 bases and J shed 7 bases, with 15 bases lying between them. The CDR3 reads CASRLTASGTQYF. The CDR3 region has the DNA TGTGCCAGCAGACTAACAGCCTCGGGGACCCAGTACTTC.

The chain joins TRBV29-1 to TRBJ2-7; D gene ambiguous. CDR1 is SQVTM, CDR2 ANQGSEA, per germline. The CDR3 sequence is 11 residues long. With 4 bases removed from V and 1 base from J, the gap between germline ends came to 5 bases. CDR3 DNA sequence: TGCAGCGTTGCCCATTCCTACGAGCAGTACTTC. Protein: CSVAHSYEQYF.

J is TRBJ2-7 and V is TRBV7-6; 8 nucleotides agree with TRBD1. Trimming at V came to 5 bases and at J to 3 bases, leaving 9 bases not matched to a gene. The CDR3 contains 15 residues. Germline V gene lookup returns CDR1 SGHVS and CDR2 FNYEAQ. The CDR3, as DNA: TGTGCCAGCAGCACCTTCCGACAGGGGATCTACGAGCAGTACTTC. Its protein is CASSTFRQGIYEQYF.